This T cell receptor (beta chain) was captured in a study of cytomegalovirus exposure and HLA in healthy donors. Turning to the study itself: HLA-typed donors contributed 80 million or so unique TCRs, which were held in an early data release.

The V end lost 6 bases, the J end lost 7 bases, and 16 bases lay between the germline ends. The CDR3 contains 13 residues. CDR1 and CDR2 (germline): KGHSH, LQKENI. The study ran its PCR with 60 Vbeta and 13 Jbeta primers. Profiling relied on immunoSEQ multiplex PCR, and the TCRdb table lists in-frame clones only, not all of them. The table has 190,000 or so clones, about 83% seen once. The sample consisted of PBMCs. This sequence joins TRBV18 and TRBJ2-7; D remains unclear. The source is a woman between 45 and 60 years old in good health and CMV-seropositive. In DNA, the CDR3 is TGTGCCAGCTCGCATGGAGTGGCCGGGGAGCAGTACTTC. Protein: CASSHGVAGEQYF.